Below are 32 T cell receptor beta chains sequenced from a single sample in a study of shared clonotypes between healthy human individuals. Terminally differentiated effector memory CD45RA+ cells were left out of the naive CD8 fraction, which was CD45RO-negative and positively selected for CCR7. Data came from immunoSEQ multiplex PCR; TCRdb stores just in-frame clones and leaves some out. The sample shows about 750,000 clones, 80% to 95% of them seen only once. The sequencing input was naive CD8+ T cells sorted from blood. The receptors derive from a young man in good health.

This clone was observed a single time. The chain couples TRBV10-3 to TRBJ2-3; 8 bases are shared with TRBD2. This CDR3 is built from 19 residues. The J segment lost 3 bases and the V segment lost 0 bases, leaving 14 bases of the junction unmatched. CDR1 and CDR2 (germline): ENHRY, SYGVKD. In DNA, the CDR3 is TGTGCCATCAGTGAGTCCGGGAACCCTAGCGGGCTCCTTACAGATACGCAGTATTTT. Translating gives CAISESGNPSGLLTDTQYF.

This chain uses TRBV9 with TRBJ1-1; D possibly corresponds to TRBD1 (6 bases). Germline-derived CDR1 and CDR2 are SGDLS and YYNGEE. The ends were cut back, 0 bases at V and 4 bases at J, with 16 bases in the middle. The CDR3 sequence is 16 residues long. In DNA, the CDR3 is TGTGCCAGCAGCGTAGGCATCCGGGAAGGGGGCACTGAAGCTTTCTTT. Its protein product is CASSVGIREGGTEAFF.

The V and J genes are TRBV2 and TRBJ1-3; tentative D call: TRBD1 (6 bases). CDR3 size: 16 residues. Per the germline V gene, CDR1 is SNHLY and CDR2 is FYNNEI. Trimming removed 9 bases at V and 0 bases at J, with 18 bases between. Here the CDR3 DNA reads TGTGCCAGTGCCGCGACAGGTTTTTCCTCTGGAAACACCATATATTTT. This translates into CASAATGFSSGNTIYF.

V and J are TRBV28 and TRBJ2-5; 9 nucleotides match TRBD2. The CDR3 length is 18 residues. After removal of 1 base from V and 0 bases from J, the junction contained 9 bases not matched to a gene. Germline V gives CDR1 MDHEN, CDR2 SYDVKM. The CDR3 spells CASSLYPRLAEYQETQYF. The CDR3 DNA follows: TGTGCCAGCAGTTTATATCCCCGACTAGCGGAGTACCAAGAGACCCAGTACTTC.

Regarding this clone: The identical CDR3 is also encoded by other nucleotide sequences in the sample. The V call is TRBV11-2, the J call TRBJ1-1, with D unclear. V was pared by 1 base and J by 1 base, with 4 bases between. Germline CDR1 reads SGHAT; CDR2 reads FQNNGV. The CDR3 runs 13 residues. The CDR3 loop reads CASSLGQNTEAFF. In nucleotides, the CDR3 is TGTGCCAGCAGCTTAGGTCAGAACACTGAAGCTTTCTTT.

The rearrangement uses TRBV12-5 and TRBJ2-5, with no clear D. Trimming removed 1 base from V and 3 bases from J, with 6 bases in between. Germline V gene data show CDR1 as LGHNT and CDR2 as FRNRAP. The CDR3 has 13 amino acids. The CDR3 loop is CASGLGLEETQYF. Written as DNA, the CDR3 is TGTGCTAGTGGTTTGGGACTGGAAGAGACCCAGTACTTC.

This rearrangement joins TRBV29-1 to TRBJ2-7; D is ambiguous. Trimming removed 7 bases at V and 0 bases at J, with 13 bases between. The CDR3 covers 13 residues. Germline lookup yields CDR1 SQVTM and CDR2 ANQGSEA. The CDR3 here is CSAGRPNSYEQYF. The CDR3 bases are TGCAGCGCCGGCCGTCCCAACTCCTACGAGCAGTACTTC.

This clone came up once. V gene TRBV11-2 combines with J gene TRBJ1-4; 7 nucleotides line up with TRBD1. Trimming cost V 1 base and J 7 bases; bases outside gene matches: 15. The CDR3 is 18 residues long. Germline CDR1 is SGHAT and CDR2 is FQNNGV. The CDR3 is CASSLGDSGFRGGEKLFF. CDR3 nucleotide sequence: TGTGCCAGCAGCTTAGGGGACAGTGGCTTTCGCGGTGGTGAAAAACTGTTTTTT.

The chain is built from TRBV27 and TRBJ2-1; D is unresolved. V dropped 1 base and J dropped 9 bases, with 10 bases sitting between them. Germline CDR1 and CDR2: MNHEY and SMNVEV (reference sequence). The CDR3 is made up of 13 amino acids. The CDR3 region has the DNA TGTGCCAGCAGTTTATTTAGCAGGTTTGAGCAGTTCTTC. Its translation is CASSLFSRFEQFF.

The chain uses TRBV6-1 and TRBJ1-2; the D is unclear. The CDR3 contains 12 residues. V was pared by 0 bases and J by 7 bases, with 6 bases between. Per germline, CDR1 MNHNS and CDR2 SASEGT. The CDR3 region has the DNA TGTGCCAGCAGTGAAGCCACGGGTGGCTACACCTTC. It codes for CASSEATGGYTF.

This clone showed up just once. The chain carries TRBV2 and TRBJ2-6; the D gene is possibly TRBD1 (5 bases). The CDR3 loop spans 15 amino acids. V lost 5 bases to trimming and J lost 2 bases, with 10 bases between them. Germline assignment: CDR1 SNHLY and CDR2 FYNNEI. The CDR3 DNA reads TGTGCCAGCAGTACGGCAGGGACTGGGGCCAACGTCCTGACTTTC. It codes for CASSTAGTGANVLTF.

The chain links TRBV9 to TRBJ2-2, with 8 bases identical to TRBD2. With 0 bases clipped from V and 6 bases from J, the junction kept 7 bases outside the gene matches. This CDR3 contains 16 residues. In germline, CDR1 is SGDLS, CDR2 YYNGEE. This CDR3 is CASSVASGSIAGELFF. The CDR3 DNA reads TGTGCCAGCAGCGTAGCCAGCGGGAGTATCGCCGGGGAGCTGTTTTTT. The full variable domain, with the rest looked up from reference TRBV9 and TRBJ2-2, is DSGVTQTPKHLITATGQRVTLRCSPRSGDLSVYWYQQSLDQGLQFLIQYYNGEERAKGNILERFSAQQFPDLHSELNLSSLELGDSALYFCASSVASGSIAGELFFGEGSRLTVL.

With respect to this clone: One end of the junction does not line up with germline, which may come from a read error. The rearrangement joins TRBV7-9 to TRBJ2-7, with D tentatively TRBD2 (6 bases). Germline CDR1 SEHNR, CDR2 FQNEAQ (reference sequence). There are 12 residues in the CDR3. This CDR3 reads CASSLALGEQYF. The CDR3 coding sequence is TGTGCCAGCAGCCTAGCGCTGGGCGAGCAGTACTTC.

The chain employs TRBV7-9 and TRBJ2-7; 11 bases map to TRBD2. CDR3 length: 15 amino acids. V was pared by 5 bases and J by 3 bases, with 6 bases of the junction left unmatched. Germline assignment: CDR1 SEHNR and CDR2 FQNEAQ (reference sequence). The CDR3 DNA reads TGTGCCAGCAGCCCGACTAGCGGGACCATCTACGAGCAGTACTTC. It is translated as CASSPTSGTIYEQYF.

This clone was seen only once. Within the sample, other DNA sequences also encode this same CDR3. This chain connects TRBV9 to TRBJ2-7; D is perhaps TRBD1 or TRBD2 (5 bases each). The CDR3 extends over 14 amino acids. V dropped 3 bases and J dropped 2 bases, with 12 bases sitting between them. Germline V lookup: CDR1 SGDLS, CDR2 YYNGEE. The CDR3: CASSAGTGTYEQYF. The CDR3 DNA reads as TGTGCCAGCAGCGCCGGGACGGGAACCTACGAGCAGTACTTC.

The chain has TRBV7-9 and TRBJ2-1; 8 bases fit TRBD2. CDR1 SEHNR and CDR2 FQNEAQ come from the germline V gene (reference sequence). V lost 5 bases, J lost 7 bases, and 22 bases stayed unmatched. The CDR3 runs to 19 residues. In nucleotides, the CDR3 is TGTGCCAGCAGCCCAATAGGCCTAGCGGGCCCCCGGGGCAAGAATGAGCAGTTCTTC. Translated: CASSPIGLAGPRGKNEQFF. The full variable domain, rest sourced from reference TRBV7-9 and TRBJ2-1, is DTGVSQNPRHKITKRGQNVTFRCDPISEHNRLYWYRQTLGQGPEFLTYFQNEAQLEKSRLLSDRFSAERPKGSFSTLEIQRTEQGDSAMYLCASSPIGLAGPRGKNEQFFGPGTRLTVL.

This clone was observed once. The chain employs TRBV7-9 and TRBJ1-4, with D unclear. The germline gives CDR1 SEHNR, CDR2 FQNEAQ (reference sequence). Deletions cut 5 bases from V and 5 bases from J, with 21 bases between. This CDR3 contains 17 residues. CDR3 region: CASSPRRERVSNEKLFF. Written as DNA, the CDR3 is TGTGCCAGCAGCCCCCGGAGGGAGAGGGTTTCCAATGAAAAACTGTTTTTT. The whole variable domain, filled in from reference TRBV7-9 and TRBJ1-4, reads DTGVSQNPRHKITKRGQNVTFRCDPISEHNRLYWYRQTLGQGPEFLTYFQNEAQLEKSRLLSDRFSAERPKGSFSTLEIQRTEQGDSAMYLCASSPRRERVSNEKLFFGSGTQLSVL.

The CDR3 region has the DNA TGTGCCAGCACAGACTACGAACTCTCGGCAGATACGCAGTATTTT. It specifies CASTDYELSADTQYF. The rearrangement links TRBV6-1 to TRBJ2-3; D is possibly TRBD2 (5 bases). V was clipped by 7 bases and J by 4 bases, with 18 bases between them. The CDR3 consists of 15 residues. Looked up from germline, CDR1 is MNHNS and CDR2 is SASEGT.

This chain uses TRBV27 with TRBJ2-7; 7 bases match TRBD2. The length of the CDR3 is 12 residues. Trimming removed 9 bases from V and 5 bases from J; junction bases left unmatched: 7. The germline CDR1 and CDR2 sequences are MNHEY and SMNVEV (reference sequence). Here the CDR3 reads CASGGGMNEQYF. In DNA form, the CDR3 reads TGTGCCAGTGGGGGAGGGATGAACGAGCAGTACTTC.

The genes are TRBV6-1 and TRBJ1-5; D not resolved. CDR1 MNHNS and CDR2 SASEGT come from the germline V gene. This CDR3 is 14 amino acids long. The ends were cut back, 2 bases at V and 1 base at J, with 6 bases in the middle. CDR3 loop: CASSELGSNQPQHF. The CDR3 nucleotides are TGTGCCAGCAGTGAACTTGGGAGCAATCAGCCCCAGCATTTT.

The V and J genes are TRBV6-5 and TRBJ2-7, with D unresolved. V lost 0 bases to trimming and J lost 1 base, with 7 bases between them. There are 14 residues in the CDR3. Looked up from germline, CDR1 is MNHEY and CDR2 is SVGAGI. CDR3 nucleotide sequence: TGTGCCAGCAGTTACTCTTCATTTTCCTACGAGCAGTACTTC. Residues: CASSYSSFSYEQYF.

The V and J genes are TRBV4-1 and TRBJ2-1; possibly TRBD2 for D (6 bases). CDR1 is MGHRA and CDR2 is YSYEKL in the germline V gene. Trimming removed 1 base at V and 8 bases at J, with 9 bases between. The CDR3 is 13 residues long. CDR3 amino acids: CASSQVGGDEQFF. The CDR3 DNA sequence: TGCGCCAGCAGCCAAGTGGGGGGTGATGAGCAGTTCTTC.

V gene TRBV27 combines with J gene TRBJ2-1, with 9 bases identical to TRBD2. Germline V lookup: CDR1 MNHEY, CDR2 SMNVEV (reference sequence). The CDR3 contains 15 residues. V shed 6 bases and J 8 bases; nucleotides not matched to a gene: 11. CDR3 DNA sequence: TGTGCCAGCAGGCCCGGGACTAGCTGGATAGATGAGCAGTTCTTC. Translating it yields CASRPGTSWIDEQFF.

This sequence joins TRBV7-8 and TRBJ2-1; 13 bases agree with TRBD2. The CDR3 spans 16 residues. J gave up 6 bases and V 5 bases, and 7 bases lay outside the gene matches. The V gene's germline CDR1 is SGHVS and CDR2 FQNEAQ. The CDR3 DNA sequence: TGTGCCAGCAGCCCTCGGACTAGCGGGAGACGCAATGAGCAGTTCTTC. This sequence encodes CASSPRTSGRRNEQFF.

CDR3 residues: CASSRLGSHEQYF. In DNA, the CDR3 is TGTGCCAGCAGCCGACTAGGTAGCCACGAGCAGTACTTC. V and J are TRBV28 and TRBJ2-7, with D possibly TRBD2 on 6 matching bases. V shed 6 bases and J shed 5 bases, with 14 bases lying between them. Germline CDR1 MDHEN, CDR2 SYDVKM. CDR3 length: 13 residues.

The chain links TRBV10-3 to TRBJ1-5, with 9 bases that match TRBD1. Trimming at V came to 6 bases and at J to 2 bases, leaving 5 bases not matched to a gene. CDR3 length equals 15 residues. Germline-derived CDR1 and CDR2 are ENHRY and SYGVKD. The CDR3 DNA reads TGTGCCATCAGGGGGGACAGGGAGGGCAATCAGCCCCAGCATTTT. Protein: CAIRGDREGNQPQHF.

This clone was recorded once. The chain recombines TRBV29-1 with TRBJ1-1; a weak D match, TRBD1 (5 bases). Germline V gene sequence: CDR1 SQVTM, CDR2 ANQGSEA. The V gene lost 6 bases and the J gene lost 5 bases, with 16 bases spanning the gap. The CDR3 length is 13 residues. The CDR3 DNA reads TGCAGCGTCCAGGGCGGGGTGCGGACTGAAGCTTTCTTT. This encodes CSVQGGVRTEAFF.

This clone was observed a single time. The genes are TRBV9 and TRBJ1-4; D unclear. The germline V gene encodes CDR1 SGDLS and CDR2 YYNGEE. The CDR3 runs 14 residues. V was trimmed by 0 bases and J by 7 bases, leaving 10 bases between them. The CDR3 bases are TGTGCCAGCAGCGTAGACGGCGGAGGTGAAAAACTGTTTTTT. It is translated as CASSVDGGGEKLFF.

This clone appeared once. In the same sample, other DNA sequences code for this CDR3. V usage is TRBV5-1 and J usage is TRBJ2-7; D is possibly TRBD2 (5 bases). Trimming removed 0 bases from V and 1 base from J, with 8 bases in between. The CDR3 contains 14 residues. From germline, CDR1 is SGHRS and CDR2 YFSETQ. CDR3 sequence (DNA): TGCGCCAGCAGCTTGGTGAGAGGGTCCTACGAGCAGTACTTC. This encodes CASSLVRGSYEQYF.

The CDR3 DNA sequence: TGTGCCAGCAGTGTAACGCCTCGGGTTAGTGGCTACACCTTC. Translating gives CASSVTPRVSGYTF. This chain uses TRBV27 with TRBJ1-2; D unresolved. V was clipped by 5 bases and J by 7 bases, with 17 bases between them. Germline CDR1 MNHEY, CDR2 SMNVEV (reference sequence). The CDR3 is 14 amino acids.

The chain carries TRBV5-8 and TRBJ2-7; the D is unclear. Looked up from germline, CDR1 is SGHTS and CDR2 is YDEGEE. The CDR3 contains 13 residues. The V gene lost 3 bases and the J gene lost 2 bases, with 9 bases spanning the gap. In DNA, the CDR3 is TGTGCCAGCAGCTCCTTAGAAACCTACGAGCAGTACTTC. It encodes CASSSLETYEQYF.

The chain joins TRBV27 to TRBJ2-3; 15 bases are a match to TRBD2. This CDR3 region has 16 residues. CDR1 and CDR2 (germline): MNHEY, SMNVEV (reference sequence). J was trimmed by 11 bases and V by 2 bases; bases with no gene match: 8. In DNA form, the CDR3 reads TGTGCCAGCAGTTTAGGGACTAGCGGGAGGCGGGGTGGGCAGTATTTT. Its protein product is CASSLGTSGRRGGQYF.